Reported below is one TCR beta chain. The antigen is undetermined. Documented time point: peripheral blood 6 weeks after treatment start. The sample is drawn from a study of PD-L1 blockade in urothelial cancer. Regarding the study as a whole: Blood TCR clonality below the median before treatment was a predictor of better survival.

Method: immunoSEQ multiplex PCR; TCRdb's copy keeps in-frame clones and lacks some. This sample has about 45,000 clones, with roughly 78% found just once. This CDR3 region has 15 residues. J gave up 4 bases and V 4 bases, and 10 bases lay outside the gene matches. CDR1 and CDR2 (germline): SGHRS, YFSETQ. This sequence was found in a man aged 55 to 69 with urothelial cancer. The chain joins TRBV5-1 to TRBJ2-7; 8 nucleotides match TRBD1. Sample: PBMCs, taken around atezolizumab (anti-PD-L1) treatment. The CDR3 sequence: CASSPRGQGRYEQYF. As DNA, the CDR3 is TGCGCCAGCAGCCCCCGAGGACAGGGAAGATACGAGCAGTACTTC.